What follows describes a single T cell receptor (beta chain). This specimen comes from a study of blood T cell repertoires in COVID-19. Study-level information: COVID-19 samples collected from the United States, Italy and Spain covered acute and convalescent phases. T cells, B-cell-depleted T cells, or PBMCs provided the cDNA or gDNA that served as material.

As originally analysed: Scientists estimated how many nucleated cells there were by amplifying reference gene primers. Generated by immunoSEQ multiplex PCR, the TCRdb table keeps only in-frame clones and is missing some. Clone size and the V and J calls come from that table; the DNA yielded D and trimming. The data hold 150,000 to 200,000 clones, with approximately 88% observed a single time. Trimming removed 5 bases from V and 3 bases from J, with 11 bases in between. The CDR3 is 15 amino acids. The germline CDR1 and CDR2 sequences are MNHEY and SMNVEV (reference sequence). The chain uses TRBV27 and TRBJ1-6; D unresolved. What was sequenced was peripheral blood. This TCR was recovered from a woman in her sixties or seventies who had recovered from COVID-19. As DNA, the CDR3 is TGTGCCAGCAGTCCCCTGAATAGCTATAATTCACCCCTCCACTTT. It is translated as CASSPLNSYNSPLHF.